The sequence of this T cell receptor (beta chain) was determined in a study of T-cell memory formation after mild COVID-19. TCRdb independently ran MiXCR on the 5' RACE reads; one entry per CDR3 protein. The data show about 560,000 distinct CDR3 sequences, with less than 25% seen just once and 8.4% held by the top ten. This clonotype came up a few times. V was cut by 0 bases and J by 11 bases, with 8 bases left in between. CDR3 length: 12 residues. Germline V CDR1 and CDR2: MNHNS, SASEGT. What was sequenced was PBMCs or a T cell subset sorted from them (not recorded which). The V and J genes are TRBV6-1 and TRBJ2-4; D unclear. This clonotype was obtained from an adult woman who had mild COVID-19 (a few samples of this study predate the infection). Cell type and time point are not known. CDR3 residues: CASSEALGLQYF. In nucleotides, the CDR3 is TGTGCCAGCAGTGAAGCTCTAGGCCTTCAGTACTTC.